This T cell receptor beta chain was profiled in a study of blood T cell repertoires in COVID-19 (dated by TCRdb to the early 2020s). For the study in its entirety: Samples covering the acute and convalescent phases of COVID-19 were provided by collaborators in the United States, Italy and Spain. Subjects who had been exposed to COVID-19, were actively infected with it, or had recovered from it provided the deeply sampled blood TCRbeta repertoires that made up the dataset. The material from the prospective study consisted of cDNA or gDNA derived from T cells, B-cell-depleted T cells, or PBMCs. A de-identified subject ID, COVID-19 status, age in years and sex were almost always included in the sample metadata. Samples came from the ongoing ImmuneRACE study (first 160 participants) plus 1,254 subjects from 6 global collaborators. Where available, HLA class I and class II types were obtained from metadata supplied by the sample provider rather than from assay-based typing. The repertoires were released in a freely available public database meant as a resource for research on the immune response to SARS-CoV-2.

The paper as a whole reports these results and caveats: The quantity of clinical and demographic metadata differed by source and by participant and was supplied without curation.

Collaborating institutions collected whole blood in K2EDTA tubes following their own protocols. For TCRbeta analysis, collaborators shipped samples as frozen whole blood, isolated PBMCs, or DNA extracted from either of those sample types. Regarding this clone: Which antigen it targets is not known. No per-base quality is available; no much larger clone lies one base away.

TCRbeta CDR3 regions were amplified from genomic DNA using the immunoSEQ Assay, a bias-controlled multiplex PCR. The paper's processing steps were these. Within the assay, amplification of reference gene primers was used to estimate how many nucleated cells each sample contained. To quantify the absolute abundance of each unique TCRbeta CDR3 rearrangement, sequence reads were collapsed and filtered. For each sample, productive Simpson clonality was calculated as the square root of Simpson's diversity index over productive rearrangements. TCRdb obtained this table from immuneACCESS and retained in-frame rearrangements with V and J assigned. These tables miss some clones; where compared with another copy, unresolved V genes account for less than half of the shortfall, and the remainder is unexplained. V, J and clone size were drawn from that table, and D and trimming were deduced from the DNA. In this sample the table shows some 250,000 clones, roughly nine tenths of which occur a single time. The ten largest make up 6.2% of the sample.

From a lookup of the germline V gene, CDR1 and CDR2 are MNHEY and SVGEGT. Trimming removed 0 bases from V and 7 bases from J; the gene matches leave 11 bases unexplained. Including cysteine and phenylalanine, the CDR3 has 16 amino acids. Of all the DNA, just the CDR3 is kept, 48 bases in frame from base 1. Sequencing was carried out using peripheral blood. This receptor chain uses TRBV6-2 or TRBV6-3 and TRBJ2-7; TRBD2 aligns with 8 central bases. This TCR came from a man aged 60 to 75 with acute or convalescent COVID-19. The base sequence is TGTGCCAGCAGTTACTCGGCTTCGGGAGGGCCAGTGGAGCAGTACTTC. This encodes CASSYSASGGPVEQYF.